A selection of T cell receptor beta chains follows, all from one sample in a study of control samples from healthy donors and cancer patients. Libraries were prepared by immunoSEQ multiplex PCR; TCRdb keeps only in-frame clonotypes and omits some of them. The sample yields approximately 120,000 clones, roughly 90% seen once. The specimen was blood. These TCRs come from a woman aged 45-59 years in good health. The CDR3 runs from the conserved cysteine through the conserved F or W. Each record gives: V gene, D gene, clone size, J gene, CDR3 protein, CDR3 DNA. A D gene is named only where the DNA matches it firmly. Size values are once, few and many counts, or a class for expanded clones, and some rows have none.

v_gene: TRBV2; d_gene: NA; abundance: NA; j_gene: TRBJ1-6; CDR3aa: CASKQSGWENSPLHF; CDR3nt: TGTGCCAGCAAGCAATCAGGGTGGGAGAATTCACCCCTCCACTTT
v_gene: TRBV30; d_gene: NA; abundance: NA; j_gene: TRBJ2-1; CDR3aa: CAWSGDLWENEQFF; CDR3nt: TGTGCCTGGAGTGGCGATCTGTGGGAGAATGAGCAGTTCTTC
v_gene: TRBV24-1; d_gene: NA; abundance: NA; j_gene: TRBJ2-5; CDR3aa: CATSDRDEQETQYF; CDR3nt: TGTGCCACCAGTGACAGGGACGAGCAAGAGACCCAGTACTTC
v_gene: TRBV7-4; d_gene: NA; abundance: NA; j_gene: TRBJ1-3; CDR3aa: CASSFLRTMRSGNTIYF; CDR3nt: TGTGCCAGCAGCTTCTTACGGACGATGCGTTCTGGAAACACCATATATTTT
v_gene: TRBV23-1; d_gene: NA; abundance: NA; j_gene: TRBJ2-7; CDR3aa: CASSQSRQARRGQYF; CDR3nt: TGCGCCAGCAGTCAATCGAGACAGGCTCGTCGTGGGCAGTACTTC
v_gene: TRBV7-8; d_gene: TRBD2; abundance: NA; j_gene: TRBJ2-3; CDR3aa: CASSRGAGVRADTQYF; CDR3nt: TGTGCCAGCAGCCGAGGGGCGGGGGTTAGGGCAGATACGCAGTATTTT
v_gene: TRBV12-3/TRBV12-4; d_gene: NA; abundance: NA; j_gene: TRBJ1-1; CDR3aa: CASNTRRAEAFF; CDR3nt: TGTGCCAGCAACACAAGGAGGGCTGAAGCTTTCTTT
v_gene: TRBV11-2; d_gene: NA; abundance: NA; j_gene: TRBJ1-1; CDR3aa: CASSLGGGHTEAFF; CDR3nt: TGTGCCAGCAGCTTAGGGGGAGGGCACACTGAAGCTTTCTTT
v_gene: TRBV5-6; d_gene: NA; abundance: NA; j_gene: TRBJ1-6; CDR3aa: CASSLAGTDVNNSPLHF; CDR3nt: TGTGCCAGCAGCTTGGCCGGGACCGACGTGAATAATTCACCCCTCCACTTT
v_gene: TRBV5-8; d_gene: NA; abundance: few; j_gene: TRBJ1-2; CDR3aa: CASRSRGGTEYTF; CDR3nt: TGTGCCAGCAGATCTAGGGGGGGAACGGAGTACACCTTC
v_gene: TRBV7-9; d_gene: NA; abundance: NA; j_gene: TRBJ1-3; CDR3aa: CASSLVSSGNTIYF; CDR3nt: TGTGCCAGCAGCTTAGTATCTTCTGGAAACACCATATATTTT
v_gene: TRBV20-1; d_gene: NA; abundance: NA; j_gene: TRBJ1-1; CDR3aa: CSASRQGLEAFF; CDR3nt: TGCAGTGCTAGTAGGCAGGGGCTTGAAGCTTTCTTT
v_gene: TRBV24-1; d_gene: NA; abundance: once; j_gene: TRBJ1-1; CDR3aa: CATSGGRSTEAFF; CDR3nt: TGTGCCACCAGTGGGGGGAGGTCGACTGAAGCTTTCTTT
v_gene: TRBV27; d_gene: NA; abundance: NA; j_gene: TRBJ1-5; CDR3aa: CASRQGGSNQPQHF; CDR3nt: TGTGCCAGCAGGCAGGGTGGGAGCAATCAGCCCCAGCATTTT
v_gene: TRBV5-4; d_gene: NA; abundance: NA; j_gene: TRBJ2-1; CDR3aa: CASSFSDEVEQFF; CDR3nt: TGTGCCAGCAGCTTTTCCGACGAAGTTGAGCAGTTCTTC
v_gene: TRBV30; d_gene: NA; abundance: NA; j_gene: TRBJ2-7; CDR3aa: CAWSSPWEQYF; CDR3nt: TGTGCCTGGAGTTCTCCGTGGGAGCAGTACTTC
v_gene: TRBV4-3; d_gene: NA; abundance: NA; j_gene: TRBJ2-2; CDR3aa: CASSQDQTISGELFF; CDR3nt: TGCGCCAGCAGCCAAGACCAGACTATCTCCGGGGAGCTGTTTTTT
v_gene: TRBV14; d_gene: NA; abundance: NA; j_gene: TRBJ1-2; CDR3aa: CASSQGGTKANYGYTF; CDR3nt: TGTGCCAGCAGCCAAGGCGGGACAAAAGCTAACTATGGCTACACCTTC
v_gene: TRBV3-1/TRBV3-2; d_gene: NA; abundance: many; j_gene: TRBJ1-2; CDR3aa: CASSHLGLGYTF; CDR3nt: TGTGCCAGCAGCCATTTAGGTTTGGGCTACACCTTC
v_gene: TRBV6-5; d_gene: NA; abundance: NA; j_gene: TRBJ2-1; CDR3aa: CASSWGGAYNEQFF; CDR3nt: TGTGCCAGCAGCTGGGGGGGCGCCTACAATGAGCAGTTCTTC
v_gene: TRBV3-1/TRBV3-2; d_gene: NA; abundance: once; j_gene: TRBJ2-1; CDR3aa: CASSQVSNEQFF; CDR3nt: TGTGCCAGCAGCCAAGTGTCGAATGAGCAGTTCTTC
v_gene: TRBV19; d_gene: TRBD2; abundance: NA; j_gene: TRBJ2-1; CDR3aa: CASSIYGGDYEQFF; CDR3nt: TGTGCCAGTAGTATCTACGGGGGGGACTATGAGCAGTTCTTC
v_gene: TRBV10-2; d_gene: TRBD1; abundance: NA; j_gene: TRBJ2-2; CDR3aa: CASSETGGTGELFF; CDR3nt: TGCGCCAGCAGTGAAACAGGGGGCACCGGGGAGCTGTTTTTT
v_gene: TRBV4-3; d_gene: NA; abundance: once; j_gene: TRBJ2-5; CDR3aa: CASSQGGNVKETQYF; CDR3nt: TGCGCCAGCAGCCAAGGGGGCAATGTGAAAGAGACCCAGTACTTC
v_gene: TRBV30; d_gene: NA; abundance: NA; j_gene: TRBJ1-6; CDR3aa: CAWSGNSPLHF; CDR3nt: TGTGCCTGGAGCGGAAATTCACCCCTCCACTTT
v_gene: TRBV9; d_gene: NA; abundance: few; j_gene: TRBJ2-2; CDR3aa: CASSVSVQVLAGELFF; CDR3nt: TGTGCCAGCAGCGTGTCGGTCCAGGTGCTTGCCGGGGAGCTGTTTTTT
v_gene: TRBV11-2; d_gene: NA; abundance: NA; j_gene: TRBJ2-7; CDR3aa: CASSSPEGPYEQYF; CDR3nt: TGTGCCAGCAGCTCTCCTGAGGGTCCCTACGAGCAGTACTTC
v_gene: TRBV2; d_gene: NA; abundance: NA; j_gene: TRBJ2-7; CDR3aa: CASSGTHYEQYF; CDR3nt: TGTGCCAGCAGCGGGACACACTACGAGCAGTACTTC
v_gene: TRBV30; d_gene: NA; abundance: NA; j_gene: TRBJ1-1; CDR3aa: CAWGHYREAFF; CDR3nt: TGTGCCTGGGGGCATTACCGGGAAGCTTTCTTT
v_gene: TRBV19; d_gene: TRBD2; abundance: NA; j_gene: TRBJ2-1; CDR3aa: CASKREGVGAQQFF; CDR3nt: TGTGCCAGTAAAAGGGAGGGCGTGGGAGCTCAGCAGTTCTTC
v_gene: TRBV30; d_gene: NA; abundance: NA; j_gene: TRBJ2-2; CDR3aa: CAWKLKRFTGELFF; CDR3nt: TGTGCCTGGAAGCTTAAGCGGTTCACCGGGGAGCTGTTTTTT
v_gene: TRBV6-6; d_gene: TRBD1; abundance: NA; j_gene: TRBJ1-5; CDR3aa: CASNLGQSYNQPQHF; CDR3nt: TGTGCCAGCAACCTGGGACAGTCTTACAATCAGCCCCAGCATTTT
v_gene: TRBV18; d_gene: NA; abundance: NA; j_gene: TRBJ2-5; CDR3aa: CASSLLDQETQYF; CDR3nt: TGTGCCAGCTCACTCTTAGACCAAGAGACCCAGTACTTC